This entry features one T cell receptor (beta chain) sequence. No antigen is known for it. V lost 6 bases to trimming and J lost 0 bases; unmatched junction nucleotides: 2. The CDR3 runs 16 residues. In germline, CDR1 is LNHDA, CDR2 SQIVND (reference sequence). Every immunoSEQ plate was one replicate of a subset's evenly spread DNA. Some clones are missing from TCRdb's copy, which holds only in-frame ones; the method was immunoSEQ multiplex PCR. The data contain over 1.4 million clones, over 95% of them singletons. The data are from a study of shared clonotypes between healthy human individuals. Study-level findings and limits: Rarefaction indicated that sorted-subset sequencing remained incomplete although depth was large.

Among the donors, all were Caucasian adults who lived in Nashville, Tennessee. Source material: naive CD4+ T cells sorted from blood. This sample's subset: CD45RA+ positively selected. This receptor was taken from a man aged 25-40 years in good health. The chain carries TRBV19 and TRBJ2-1; 13 bases map to TRBD2. In nucleotides, the CDR3 is TGTGCCAGTAGGGGACTAGCGGGGAACTCCTACAATGAGCAGTTCTTC. It yields the protein CASRGLAGNSYNEQFF. Looking up the rest from reference TRBV19 and TRBJ2-1 gives the full variable domain: DGGITQSPKYLFRKEGQNVTLSCEQNLNHDAMYWYRQDPGQGLRLIYYSQIVNDFQKGDIAEGYSVSREKKESFPLTVTSAQKNPTAFYLCASRGLAGNSYNEQFFGPGTRLTVL.